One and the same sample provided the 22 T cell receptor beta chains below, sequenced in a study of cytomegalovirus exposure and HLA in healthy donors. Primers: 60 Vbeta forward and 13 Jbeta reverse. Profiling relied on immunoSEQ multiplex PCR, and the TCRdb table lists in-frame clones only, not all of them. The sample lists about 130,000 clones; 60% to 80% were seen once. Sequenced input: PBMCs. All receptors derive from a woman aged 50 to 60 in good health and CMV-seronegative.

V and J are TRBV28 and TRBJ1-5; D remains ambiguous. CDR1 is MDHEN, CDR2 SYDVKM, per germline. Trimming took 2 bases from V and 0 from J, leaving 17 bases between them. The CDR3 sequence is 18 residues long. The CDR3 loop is CASSLRFLGRDSNQPQHF. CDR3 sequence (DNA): TGTGCCAGCAGTTTAAGGTTCTTGGGCCGGGATAGCAATCAGCCCCAGCATTTT.

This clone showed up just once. The CDR3 nucleotides read TGTGCCAGCAGCTTGGGGGTCAGGGGGCTGACTGAAGCTTTCTTT. It is translated as CASSLGVRGLTEAFF. The chain is built from TRBV5-4 and TRBJ1-1, with 8 bases that match TRBD1. Germline lookup yields CDR1 SGHNT and CDR2 YYREEE (reference sequence). The CDR3 loop spans 15 amino acids. V shed 0 bases, J shed 5 bases, and the junction held 6 bases outside the gene matches.

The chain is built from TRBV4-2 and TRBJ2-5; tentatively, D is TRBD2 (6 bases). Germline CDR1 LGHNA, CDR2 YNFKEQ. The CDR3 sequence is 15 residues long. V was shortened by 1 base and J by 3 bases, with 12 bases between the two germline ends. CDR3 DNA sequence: TGTGCCAGCAGCCAAGTCGGACTAACCGAAGAGACCCAGTACTTC. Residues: CASSQVGLTEETQYF.

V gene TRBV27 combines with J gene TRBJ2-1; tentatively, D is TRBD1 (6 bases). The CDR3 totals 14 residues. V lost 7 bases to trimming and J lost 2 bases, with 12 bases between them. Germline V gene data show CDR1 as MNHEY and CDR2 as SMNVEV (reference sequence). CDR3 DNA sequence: TGTGCCAGCAATGGGCAGGGGCCCTACAATGAGCAGTTCTTC. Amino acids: CASNGQGPYNEQFF.

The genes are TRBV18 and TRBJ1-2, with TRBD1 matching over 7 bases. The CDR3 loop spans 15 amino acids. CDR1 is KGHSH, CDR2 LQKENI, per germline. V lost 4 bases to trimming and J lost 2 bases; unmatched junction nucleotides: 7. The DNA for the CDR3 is TGTGCCAGCTCACTAGATTCGACAGGGAACTATGGCTACACCTTC. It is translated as CASSLDSTGNYGYTF.

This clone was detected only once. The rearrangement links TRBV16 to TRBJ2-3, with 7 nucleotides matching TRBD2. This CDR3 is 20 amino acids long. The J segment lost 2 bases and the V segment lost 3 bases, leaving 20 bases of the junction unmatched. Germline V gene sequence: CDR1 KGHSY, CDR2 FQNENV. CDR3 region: CASSQEVRREPGGPTDTQYF. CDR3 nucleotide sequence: TGTGCCAGCAGCCAGGAAGTACGCCGCGAGCCGGGAGGCCCCACAGATACGCAGTATTTT. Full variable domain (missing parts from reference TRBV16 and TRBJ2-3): GEEVAQTPKHLVRGEGQKAKLYCAPIKGHSYVFWYQQVLKNEFKFLISFQNENVFDETGMPKERFSAKCLPNSPCSLEIQATKLEDSAVYFCASSQEVRREPGGPTDTQYFGPGTRLTVL.

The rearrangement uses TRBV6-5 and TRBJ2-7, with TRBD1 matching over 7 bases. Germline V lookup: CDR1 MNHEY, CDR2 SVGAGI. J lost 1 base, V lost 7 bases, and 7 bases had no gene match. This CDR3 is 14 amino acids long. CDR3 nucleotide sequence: TGTGCCAGCACCCGACAGGGTATATCCTACGAGCAGTACTTC. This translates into CASTRQGISYEQYF.

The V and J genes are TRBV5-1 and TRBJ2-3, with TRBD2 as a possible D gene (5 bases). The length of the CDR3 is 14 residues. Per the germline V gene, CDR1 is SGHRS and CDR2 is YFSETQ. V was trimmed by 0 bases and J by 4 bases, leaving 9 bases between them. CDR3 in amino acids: CASSLALAADTQYF. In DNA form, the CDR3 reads TGCGCCAGCAGCTTGGCCCTAGCCGCAGATACGCAGTATTTT.

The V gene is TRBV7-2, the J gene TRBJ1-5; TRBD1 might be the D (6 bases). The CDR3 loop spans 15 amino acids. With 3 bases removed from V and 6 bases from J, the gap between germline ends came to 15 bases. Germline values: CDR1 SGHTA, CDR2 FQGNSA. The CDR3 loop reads CASSLGGGVSQPQHF. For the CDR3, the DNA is TGTGCCAGCAGCTTGGGAGGGGGGGTCAGTCAGCCCCAGCATTTT.

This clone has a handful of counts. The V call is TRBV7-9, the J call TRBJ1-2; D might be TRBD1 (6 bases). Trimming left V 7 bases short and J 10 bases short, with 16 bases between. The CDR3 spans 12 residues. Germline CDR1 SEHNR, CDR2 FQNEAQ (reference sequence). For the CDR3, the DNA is TGTGCCAGCATCGGGACACAGCCTTACTACACCTTC. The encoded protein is CASIGTQPYYTF.

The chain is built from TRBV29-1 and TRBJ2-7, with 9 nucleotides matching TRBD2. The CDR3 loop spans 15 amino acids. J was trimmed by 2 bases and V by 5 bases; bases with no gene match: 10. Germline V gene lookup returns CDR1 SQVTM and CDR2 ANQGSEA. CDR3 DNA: TGCAGCGTTCTACAGCTAGCGGGAATCGCCTACGAGCAGTACTTC. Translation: CSVLQLAGIAYEQYF.

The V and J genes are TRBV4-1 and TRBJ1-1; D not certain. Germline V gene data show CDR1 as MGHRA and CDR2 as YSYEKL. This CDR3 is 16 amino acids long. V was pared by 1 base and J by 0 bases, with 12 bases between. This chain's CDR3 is CASSQAFAVLNTEAFF. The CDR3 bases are TGCGCCAGCAGCCAAGCTTTCGCGGTTCTGAACACTGAAGCTTTCTTT.

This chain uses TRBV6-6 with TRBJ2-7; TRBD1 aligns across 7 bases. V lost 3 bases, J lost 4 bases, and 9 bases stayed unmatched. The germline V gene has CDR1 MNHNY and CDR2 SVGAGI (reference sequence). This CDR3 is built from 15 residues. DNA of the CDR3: TGTGCCAGCAGTTATTCTCGAGACAGGGCATACGAGCAGTACTTC. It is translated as CASSYSRDRAYEQYF.

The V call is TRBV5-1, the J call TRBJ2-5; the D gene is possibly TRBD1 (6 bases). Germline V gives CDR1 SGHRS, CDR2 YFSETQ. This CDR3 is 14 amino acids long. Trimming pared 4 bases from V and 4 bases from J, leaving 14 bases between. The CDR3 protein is CASSADSLAETQYF. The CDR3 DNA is TGCGCCAGCAGCGCGGACAGCCTGGCAGAGACCCAGTACTTC.

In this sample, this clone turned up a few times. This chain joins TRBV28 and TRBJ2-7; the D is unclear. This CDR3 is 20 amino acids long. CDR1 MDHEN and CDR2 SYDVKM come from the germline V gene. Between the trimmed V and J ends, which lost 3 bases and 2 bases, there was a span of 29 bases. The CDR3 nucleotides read TGTGCCAGCAGTTTCTTCCGGGTCCGCCCCGGTACGCGGCCCGCCTACGAGCAGTACTTC. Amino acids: CASSFFRVRPGTRPAYEQYF.

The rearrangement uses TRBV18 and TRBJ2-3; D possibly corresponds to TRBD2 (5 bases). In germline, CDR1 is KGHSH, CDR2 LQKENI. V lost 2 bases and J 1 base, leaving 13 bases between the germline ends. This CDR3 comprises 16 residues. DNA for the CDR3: TGTGCCAGCTCACCATATGGCGGGCCCCGCACAGATACGCAGTATTTT. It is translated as CASSPYGGPRTDTQYF.

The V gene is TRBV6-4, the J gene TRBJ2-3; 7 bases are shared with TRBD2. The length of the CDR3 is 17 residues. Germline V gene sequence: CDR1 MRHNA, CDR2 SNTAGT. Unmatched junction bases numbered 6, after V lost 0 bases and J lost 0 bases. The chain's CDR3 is CASSDSFKAGSTDTQYF. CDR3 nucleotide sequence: TGTGCCAGCAGTGACTCATTCAAAGCGGGAAGCACAGATACGCAGTATTTT.

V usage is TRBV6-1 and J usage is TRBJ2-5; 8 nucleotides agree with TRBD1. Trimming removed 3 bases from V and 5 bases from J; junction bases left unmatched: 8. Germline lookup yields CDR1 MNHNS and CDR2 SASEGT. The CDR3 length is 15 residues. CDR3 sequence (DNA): TGTGCCAGCAGTGATCCCGGCAGGGGGCGGGAGACCCAGTACTTC. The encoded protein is CASSDPGRGRETQYF.

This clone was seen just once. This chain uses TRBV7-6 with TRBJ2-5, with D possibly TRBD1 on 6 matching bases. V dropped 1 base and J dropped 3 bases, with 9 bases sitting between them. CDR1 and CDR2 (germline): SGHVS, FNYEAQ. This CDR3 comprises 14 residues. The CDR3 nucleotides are TGTGCCAGCAGCTTAGTTGCAGGGGAAGAGACCCAGTACTTC. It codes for CASSLVAGEETQYF.

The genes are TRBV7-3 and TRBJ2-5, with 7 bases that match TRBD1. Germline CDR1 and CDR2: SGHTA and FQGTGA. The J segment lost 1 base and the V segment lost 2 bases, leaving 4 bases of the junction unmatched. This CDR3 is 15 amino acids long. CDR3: CASSLGGQIQETQYF. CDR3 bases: TGTGCCAGCAGCTTAGGGGGACAGATCCAAGAGACCCAGTACTTC.

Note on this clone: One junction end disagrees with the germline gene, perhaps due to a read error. The CDR3 sequence is CASSESGDPRF. The DNA for the CDR3 is TGCGCCAGCAGTGAGTCGGGCGACCCCAGGTTT. The genes are TRBV10-1 and TRBJ1-1, with D unresolved. Germline lookup yields CDR1 WNHNN and CDR2 SYGVQD (reference sequence). The CDR3 is 11 residues long.

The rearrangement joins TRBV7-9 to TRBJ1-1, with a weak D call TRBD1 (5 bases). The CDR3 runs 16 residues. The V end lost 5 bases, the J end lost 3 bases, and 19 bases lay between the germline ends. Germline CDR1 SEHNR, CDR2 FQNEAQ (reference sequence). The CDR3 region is CASSPRSSGGDTEAFF. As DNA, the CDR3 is TGTGCCAGCAGCCCGAGGTCGTCGGGGGGGGACACTGAAGCTTTCTTT.